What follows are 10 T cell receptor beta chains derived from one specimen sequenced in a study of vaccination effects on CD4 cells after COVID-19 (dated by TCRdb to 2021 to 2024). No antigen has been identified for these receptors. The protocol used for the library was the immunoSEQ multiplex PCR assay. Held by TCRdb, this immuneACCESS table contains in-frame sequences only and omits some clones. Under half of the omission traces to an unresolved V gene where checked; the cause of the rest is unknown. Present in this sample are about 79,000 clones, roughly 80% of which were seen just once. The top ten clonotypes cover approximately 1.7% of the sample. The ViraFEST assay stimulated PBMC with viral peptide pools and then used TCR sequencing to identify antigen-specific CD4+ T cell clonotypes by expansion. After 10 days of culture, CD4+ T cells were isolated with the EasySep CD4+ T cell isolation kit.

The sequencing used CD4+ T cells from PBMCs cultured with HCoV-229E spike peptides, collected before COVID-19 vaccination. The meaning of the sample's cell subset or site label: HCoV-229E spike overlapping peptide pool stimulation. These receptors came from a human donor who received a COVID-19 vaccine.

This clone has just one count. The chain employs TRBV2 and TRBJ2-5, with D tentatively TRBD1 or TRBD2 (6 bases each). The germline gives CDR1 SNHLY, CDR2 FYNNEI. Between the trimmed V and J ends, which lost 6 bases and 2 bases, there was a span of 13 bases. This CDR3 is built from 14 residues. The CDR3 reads CASRRRGTQETQYF. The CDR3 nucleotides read TGTGCCAGCAGGAGGAGGGGGACGCAAGAGACCCAGTACTTC.

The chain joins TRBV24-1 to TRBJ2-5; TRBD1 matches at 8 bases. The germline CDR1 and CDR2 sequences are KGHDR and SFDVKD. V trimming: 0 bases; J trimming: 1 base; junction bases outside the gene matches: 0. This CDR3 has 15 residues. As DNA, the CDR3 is TGTGCCACCAGTGATTTGGGACAGGGCCAAGAGACCCAGTACTTC. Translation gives CATSDLGQGQETQYF.

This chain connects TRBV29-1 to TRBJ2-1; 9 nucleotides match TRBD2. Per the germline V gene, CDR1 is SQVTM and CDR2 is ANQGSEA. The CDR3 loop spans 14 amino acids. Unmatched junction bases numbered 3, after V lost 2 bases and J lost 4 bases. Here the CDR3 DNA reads TGCAGCGTTGAAAATAGCGGGGGTTACAATGAGCAGTTCTTC. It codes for CSVENSGGYNEQFF.

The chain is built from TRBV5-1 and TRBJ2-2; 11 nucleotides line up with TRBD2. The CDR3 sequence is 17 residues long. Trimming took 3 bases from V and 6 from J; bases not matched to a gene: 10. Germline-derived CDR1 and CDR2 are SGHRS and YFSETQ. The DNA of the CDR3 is TGCGCCAGCAGCTCCCAGATCCTAGCGGGGGGCCCCGGGGAGCTGTTTTTT. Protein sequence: CASSSQILAGGPGELFF.

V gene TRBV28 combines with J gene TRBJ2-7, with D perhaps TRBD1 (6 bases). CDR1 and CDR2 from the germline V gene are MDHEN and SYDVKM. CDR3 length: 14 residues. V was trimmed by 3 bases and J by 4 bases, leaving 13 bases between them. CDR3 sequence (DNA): TGTGCCAGCAGTTTTGGGGGACAAATATACGAGCAGTACGTC. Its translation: CASSFGGQIYEQYV.

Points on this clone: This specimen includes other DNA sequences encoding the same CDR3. CDR3 protein: CASSPPSGLIGELFF. The CDR3, as DNA: TGTGCCAGCAGCCCCCCCTCGGGGCTGATCGGGGAGCTGTTTTTT. The chain employs TRBV27 and TRBJ2-2, with D possibly called TRBD1 or TRBD2 (5 bases each). The CDR3 covers 15 residues. V shed 6 bases and J shed 7 bases, with 18 bases lying between them. Germline CDR1 is MNHEY and CDR2 is SMNVEV (reference sequence).

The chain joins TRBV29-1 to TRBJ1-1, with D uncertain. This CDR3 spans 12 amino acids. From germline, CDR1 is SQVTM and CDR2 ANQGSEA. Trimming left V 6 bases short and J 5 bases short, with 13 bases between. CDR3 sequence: CSVMGPGTEAFF. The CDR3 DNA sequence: TGCAGCGTGATGGGTCCGGGAACTGAAGCTTTCTTT.

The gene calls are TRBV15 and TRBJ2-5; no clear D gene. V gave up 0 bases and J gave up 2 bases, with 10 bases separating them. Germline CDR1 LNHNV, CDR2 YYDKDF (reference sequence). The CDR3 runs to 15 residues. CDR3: CATSREWPLQETQYF. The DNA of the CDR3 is TGTGCCACCAGCAGAGAGTGGCCGTTGCAAGAGACCCAGTACTTC.

CDR3 sequence reads: CAWSRTGVQPQHF. CDR3 coding DNA: TGTGCCTGGAGTAGGACAGGGGTTCAGCCCCAGCATTTT. V and J are TRBV30 and TRBJ1-5; 9 nucleotides line up with TRBD1. V gave up 2 bases and J gave up 6 bases; unmatched junction bases: 2. CDR1 and CDR2 from the germline V gene are GTSNPN and SVGIG (reference sequence). The CDR3 has 13 amino acids.

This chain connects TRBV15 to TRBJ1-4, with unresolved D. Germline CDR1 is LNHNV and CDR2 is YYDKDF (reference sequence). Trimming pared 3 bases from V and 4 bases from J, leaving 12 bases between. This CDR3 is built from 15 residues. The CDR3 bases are TGTGCCACCAGCAGGGCGGACGGACTTAATGAAAAACTGTTTTTT. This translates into CATSRADGLNEKLFF.